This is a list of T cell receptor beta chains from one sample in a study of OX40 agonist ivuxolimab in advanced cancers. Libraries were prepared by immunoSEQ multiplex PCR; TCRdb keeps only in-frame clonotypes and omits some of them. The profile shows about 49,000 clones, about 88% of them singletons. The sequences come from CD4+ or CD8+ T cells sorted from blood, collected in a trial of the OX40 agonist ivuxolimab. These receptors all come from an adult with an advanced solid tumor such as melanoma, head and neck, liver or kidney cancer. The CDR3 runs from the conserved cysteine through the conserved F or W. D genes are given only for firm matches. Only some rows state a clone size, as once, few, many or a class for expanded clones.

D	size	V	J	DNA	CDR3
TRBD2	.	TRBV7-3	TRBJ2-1	TGTGCCAGCAGGGTAGCGGGAGCTGGGAATGAGCAGTTCTTC	CASRVAGAGNEQFF
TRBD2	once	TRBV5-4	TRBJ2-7	TGTGCCAGCAGCTTGCGGCTAGCGGGGACCTACGAGCAGTACTTC	CASSLRLAGTYEQYF
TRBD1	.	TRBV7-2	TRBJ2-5	TGTGCCAGCAGCTTACAGGGGGCACGACAAGAGACCCAGTACTTC	CASSLQGARQETQYF
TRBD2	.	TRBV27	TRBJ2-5	TGTGCCAGCAGGGCGGGAGGGCAGGCATGGGAGACCCAGTACTTC	CASRAGGQAWETQYF
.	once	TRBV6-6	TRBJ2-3	TGTGCCAGCAGTTCGAATACAGATACGCAGTATTTT	CASSSNTDTQYF
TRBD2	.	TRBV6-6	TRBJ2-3	TGTGCCAGCTCGACGCTTAGCGGGGGGCAGTATTTT	CASSTLSGGQYF
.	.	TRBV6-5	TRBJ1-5	TGTGCCAGCAAACAGGGACACAATCAGCCCCAGCATTTT	CASKQGHNQPQHF
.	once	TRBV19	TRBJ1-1	TGTGCCAGTAGTATCATTGTGAACACTGAAGCTTTCTTT	CASSIIVNTEAFF
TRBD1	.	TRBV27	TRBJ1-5	TGTGCCAGCAGACCCGACAGGGTGGGTAGCAATCAGCCCCAGCATTTT	CASRPDRVGSNQPQHF
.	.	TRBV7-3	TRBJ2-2	TGTGCCAGCAGCCGGGAACAGGGGGGGACCGGGGAGCTGTTTTTT	CASSREQGGTGELFF
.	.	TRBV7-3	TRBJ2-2	TGTGCCAGCAGCCCGAACACTGCGGGCACCGGGGAGCTGTTTTTT	CASSPNTAGTGELFF
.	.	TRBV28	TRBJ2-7	TGTGCCAGCAATTTACCAGGTTTCTCCTACGAGCAGTACTTC	CASNLPGFSYEQYF
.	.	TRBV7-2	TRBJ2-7	TGTGCCAGCAGCTCCATCGGGGGTGGCTACGAGCAGTACTTC	CASSSIGGGYEQYF
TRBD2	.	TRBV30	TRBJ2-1	TGTGCCTGGAGTACCCCGGGAGGCTACAATGAGCAGTTCTTC	CAWSTPGGYNEQFF
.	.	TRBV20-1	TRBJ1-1	TGCAGTGCTAGTGTCACTGAAGCTTTCTTT	CSASVTEAFF
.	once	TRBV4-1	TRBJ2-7	TGCGCCAGCAGCCAAGATTTGTCGGGAGCACCCTACGAGCAGTACTTC	CASSQDLSGAPYEQYF
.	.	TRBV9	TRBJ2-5	TGTGCCAGCAGCGTAGCTGGGGGCTTTCGGGAGACCCAGTACTTC	CASSVAGGFRETQYF
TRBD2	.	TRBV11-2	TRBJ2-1	TGTGCCAGCAAGAAGGCTAGCGGGAGCAGTGAGCAGTTCTTC	CASKKASGSSEQFF